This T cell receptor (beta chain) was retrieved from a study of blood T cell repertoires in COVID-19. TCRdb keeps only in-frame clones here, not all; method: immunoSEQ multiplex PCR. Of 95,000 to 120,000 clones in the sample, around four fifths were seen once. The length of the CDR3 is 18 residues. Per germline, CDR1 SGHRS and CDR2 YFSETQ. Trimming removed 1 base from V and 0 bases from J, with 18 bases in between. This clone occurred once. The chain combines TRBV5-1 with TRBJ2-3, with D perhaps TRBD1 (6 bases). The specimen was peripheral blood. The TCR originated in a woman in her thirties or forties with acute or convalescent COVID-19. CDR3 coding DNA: TGCGCCAGCAGCTTGTTCCGAGGGAAACAGGGTAGCACAGATACGCAGTATTTT. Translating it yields CASSLFRGKQGSTDTQYF. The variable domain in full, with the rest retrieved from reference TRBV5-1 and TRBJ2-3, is KAGVTQTPRYLIKTRGQQVTLSCSPISGHRSVSWYQQTPGQGLQFLFEYFSETQRNKGNFPGRFSGRQFSNSRSEMNVSTLELGDSALYLCASSLFRGKQGSTDTQYFGPGTRLTVL.